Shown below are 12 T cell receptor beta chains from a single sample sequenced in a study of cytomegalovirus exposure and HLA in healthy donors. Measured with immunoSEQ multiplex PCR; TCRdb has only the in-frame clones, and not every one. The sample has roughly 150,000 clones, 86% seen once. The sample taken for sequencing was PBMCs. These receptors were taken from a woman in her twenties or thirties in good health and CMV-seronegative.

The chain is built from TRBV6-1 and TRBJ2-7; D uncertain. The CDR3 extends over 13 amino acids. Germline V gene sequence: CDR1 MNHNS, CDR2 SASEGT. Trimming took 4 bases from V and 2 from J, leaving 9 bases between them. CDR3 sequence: CASSAQLPYEQYF. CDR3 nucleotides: TGTGCCAGCAGTGCACAGCTGCCCTACGAGCAGTACTTC.

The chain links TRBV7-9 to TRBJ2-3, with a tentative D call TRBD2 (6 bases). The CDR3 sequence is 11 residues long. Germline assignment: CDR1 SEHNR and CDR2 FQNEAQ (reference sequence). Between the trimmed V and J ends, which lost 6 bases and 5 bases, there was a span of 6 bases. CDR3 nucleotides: TGTGCCAGCAGGGGGGGAGATACGCAGTATTTT. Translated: CASRGGDTQYF.

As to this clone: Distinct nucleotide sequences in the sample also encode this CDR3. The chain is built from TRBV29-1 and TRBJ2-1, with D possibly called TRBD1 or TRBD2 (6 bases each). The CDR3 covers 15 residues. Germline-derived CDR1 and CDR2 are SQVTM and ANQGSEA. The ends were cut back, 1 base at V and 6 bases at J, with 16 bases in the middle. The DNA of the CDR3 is TGCAGCGTTGAAGGGGGGCGGGAAGGCCTCAATGAGCAGTTCTTC. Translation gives CSVEGGREGLNEQFF.

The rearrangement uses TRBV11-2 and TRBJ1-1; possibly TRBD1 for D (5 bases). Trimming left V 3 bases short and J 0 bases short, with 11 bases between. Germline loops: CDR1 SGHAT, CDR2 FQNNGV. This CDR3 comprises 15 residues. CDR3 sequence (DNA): TGTGCCAGCAGCTTTTTCAGGGATATGAACACTGAAGCTTTCTTT. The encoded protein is CASSFFRDMNTEAFF.

Written as DNA, the CDR3 is TGTGCCAGCATCCGGGGGCCCATTTCGAACACCGGGGAGCTGTTTTTT. It yields the protein CASIRGPISNTGELFF. V gene TRBV5-6 combines with J gene TRBJ2-2, with D perhaps matching TRBD1 or TRBD2 (6 bases each). This CDR3 contains 16 residues. Germline CDR1 and CDR2: SGHDT and YYEEEE. V dropped 6 bases and J dropped 0 bases, with 15 bases sitting between them.

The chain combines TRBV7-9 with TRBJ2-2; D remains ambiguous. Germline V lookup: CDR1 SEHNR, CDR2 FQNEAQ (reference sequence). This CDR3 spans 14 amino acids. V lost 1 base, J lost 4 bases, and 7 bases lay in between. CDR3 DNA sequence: TGTGCCAGCAGCTTAGTGAGGATCACCGGGGAGCTGTTTTTT. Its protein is CASSLVRITGELFF.

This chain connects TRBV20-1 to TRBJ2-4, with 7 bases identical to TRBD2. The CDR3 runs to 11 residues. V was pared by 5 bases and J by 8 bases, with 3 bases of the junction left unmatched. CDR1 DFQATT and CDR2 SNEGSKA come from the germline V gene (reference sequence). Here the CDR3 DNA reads TGCAGTGCTCCTCTAGCGGACATTCAGTACTTC. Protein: CSAPLADIQYF.

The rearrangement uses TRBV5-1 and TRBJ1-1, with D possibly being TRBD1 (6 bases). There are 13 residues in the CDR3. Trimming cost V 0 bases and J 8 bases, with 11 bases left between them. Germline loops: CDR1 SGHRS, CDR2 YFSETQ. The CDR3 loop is CASSLGTDYEAFF. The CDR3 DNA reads TGCGCCAGCAGCTTGGGGACAGATTACGAAGCTTTCTTT. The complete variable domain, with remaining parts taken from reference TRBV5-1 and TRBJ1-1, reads KAGVTQTPRYLIKTRGQQVTLSCSPISGHRSVSWYQQTPGQGLQFLFEYFSETQRNKGNFPGRFSGRQFSNSRSEMNVSTLELGDSALYLCASSLGTDYEAFFGQGTRLTVV.

CDR3 sequence (DNA): TGTGCCAGTAGTATTTTAGTGGGAGTGGGGAATGAGCAGTTCTTC. This translates into CASSILVGVGNEQFF. V usage is TRBV19 and J usage is TRBJ2-1, with D maybe TRBD2 (5 bases). V was cut by 3 bases and J by 7 bases, with 16 bases left in between. The germline V gene encodes CDR1 LNHDA and CDR2 SQIVND (reference sequence). CDR3 length: 15 residues.

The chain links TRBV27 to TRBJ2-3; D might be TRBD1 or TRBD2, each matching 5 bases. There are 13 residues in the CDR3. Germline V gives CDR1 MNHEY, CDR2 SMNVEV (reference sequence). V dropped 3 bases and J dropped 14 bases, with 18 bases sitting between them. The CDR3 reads CASSFTGPSLLYF. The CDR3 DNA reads TGTGCCAGCAGTTTTACGGGACCAAGTCTCCTGTATTTT.

The CDR3 sequence is CASSQGDARYGYTF. As DNA, the CDR3 is TGTGCCAGCAGCCAAGGGGACGCTAGGTATGGCTACACCTTC. The chain joins TRBV4-2 to TRBJ1-2, with TRBD1 as a possible D gene (5 bases). V dropped 1 base and J dropped 5 bases, with 11 bases sitting between them. This CDR3 region has 14 residues. Germline V gene lookup returns CDR1 LGHNA and CDR2 YNFKEQ.

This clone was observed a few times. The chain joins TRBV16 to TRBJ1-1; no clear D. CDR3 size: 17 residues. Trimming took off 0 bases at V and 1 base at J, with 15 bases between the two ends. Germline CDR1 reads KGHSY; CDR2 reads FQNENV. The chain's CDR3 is CASSQSIPASSNTEAFF. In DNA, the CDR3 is TGTGCCAGCAGCCAATCGATTCCAGCTAGTTCGAACACTGAAGCTTTCTTT. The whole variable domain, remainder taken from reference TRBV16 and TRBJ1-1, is GEEVAQTPKHLVRGEGQKAKLYCAPIKGHSYVFWYQQVLKNEFKFLISFQNENVFDETGMPKERFSAKCLPNSPCSLEIQATKLEDSAVYFCASSQSIPASSNTEAFFGQGTRLTVV.